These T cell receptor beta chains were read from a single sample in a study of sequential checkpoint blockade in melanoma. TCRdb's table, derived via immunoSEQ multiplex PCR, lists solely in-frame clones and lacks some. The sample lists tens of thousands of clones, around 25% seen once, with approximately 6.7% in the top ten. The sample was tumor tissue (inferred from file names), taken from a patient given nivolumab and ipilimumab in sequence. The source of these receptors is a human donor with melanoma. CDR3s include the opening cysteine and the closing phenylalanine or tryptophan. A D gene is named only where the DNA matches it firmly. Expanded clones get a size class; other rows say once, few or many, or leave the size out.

cdr3_aa: CASSTHYAGGYEQYF
cdr3_nt: TGTGCCAGCAGCACCCATTACGCGGGAGGCTACGAGCAGTACTTC
d_call: TRBD2
v_call: TRBV11-3
j_call: TRBJ2-7
clone_size: -

cdr3_aa: CASSLGVVKDEQYF
cdr3_nt: TGTGCCAGCAGCTTAGGGGTGGTTAAGGACGAGCAGTACTTC
d_call: -
v_call: TRBV11-3
j_call: TRBJ2-7
clone_size: few

cdr3_aa: CASSLGGLTNEKLFF
cdr3_nt: TGTGCCAGCAGTTTAGGGGGGTTAACTAATGAAAAACTGTTTTTT
d_call: -
v_call: TRBV28
j_call: TRBJ1-4
clone_size: few

cdr3_aa: CASSLLGGETQYF
cdr3_nt: TGCGCCAGCAGCCTCCTAGGGGGAGAGACCCAGTACTTC
d_call: -
v_call: TRBV1
j_call: TRBJ2-5
clone_size: few

cdr3_aa: CASSQHGAEDEAFF
cdr3_nt: TGTGCCAGCAGCCAACACGGGGCGGAGGATGAAGCTTTCTTT
d_call: -
v_call: TRBV6-8
j_call: TRBJ1-1
clone_size: -

cdr3_aa: CASSFQGGTEAFF
cdr3_nt: TGTGCCAGCAGCTTCCAGGGAGGCACTGAAGCTTTCTTT
d_call: -
v_call: TRBV2
j_call: TRBJ1-1
clone_size: -

cdr3_aa: CASSSYLFPGLAGETQYF
cdr3_nt: TGTGCCAGCAGTTCCTATTTATTCCCAGGACTAGCGGGTGAGACCCAGTACTTC
d_call: TRBD2
v_call: TRBV28
j_call: TRBJ2-5
clone_size: -

cdr3_aa: CASSLSGRWAGELFF
cdr3_nt: TGTGCCAGCAGCCTTAGCGGGAGGTGGGCCGGGGAGCTGTTTTTT
d_call: TRBD2
v_call: TRBV11-3
j_call: TRBJ2-2
clone_size: few

cdr3_aa: CAISPGPLNTGELFF
cdr3_nt: TGTGCCATCAGTCCGGGCCCCTTGAACACCGGGGAGCTGTTTTTT
d_call: -
v_call: TRBV6-4
j_call: TRBJ2-2
clone_size: -

cdr3_aa: CASSLPGQAIHTDTQYF
cdr3_nt: TGTGCCAGCAGCTTACCGGGACAGGCGATTCACACAGATACGCAGTATTTT
d_call: TRBD1
v_call: TRBV11-3
j_call: TRBJ2-3
clone_size: few

cdr3_aa: CASSPNGRNTDTQYF
cdr3_nt: TGTGCCAGCTCACCAAACGGGAGGAACACAGATACGCAGTATTTT
d_call: TRBD2
v_call: TRBV18
j_call: TRBJ2-3
clone_size: -